This T cell receptor (beta chain) is from a study of T cell responses to AZD1222 COVID-19 vaccine. Libraries were prepared by immunoSEQ multiplex PCR; TCRdb keeps only in-frame clonotypes and omits some of them. The data show around 120,000 clones, 75% to 90% seen once. CDR3 length: 16 residues. Trimming removed 2 bases from V and 0 bases from J, with 11 bases in between. Germline lookup yields CDR1 SGHTA and CDR2 FQGNSA. Material: peripheral blood, obtained on day 0 of MenACWY control vaccination. The rearrangement links TRBV7-2 to TRBJ1-5; D gene ambiguous. The TCR comes from an adult in good health. CDR3 bases: TGTGCCAGCAGCTTACGGGAGGACCTTAGCAATCAGCCCCAGCATTTT. Translating gives CASSLREDLSNQPQHF.